This is a list of T cell receptor beta chains from one sample in a study of T-cell reconstitution after alpha-beta-depleted transplantation in children. TCRdb re-called the PCR reads through MiXCR, storing one row per CDR3 protein. The sample records over 300,000 distinct CDR3 sequences, 10% being singletons. This specimen consisted of PBMCs from the stem cell graft donor, obtained from the stem cell graft. Receptors were obtained from a human donor who donated a stem cell graft to a child with acute lymphoblastic leukemia. Both conserved end residues are part of each CDR3. The D gene is left open where the match is weak. Not all rows give a size; the values are once, few, many and, for expanded clones, a class.

V gene	D gene	J gene	clone size	CDR3 DNA	CDR3 protein
TRBV3-1	TRBD1	TRBJ2-2	-	TGTGCCAGCAAACAGGGGGCCGGGGAGCTGTTTTTT	CASKQGAGELFF
TRBV5-1	TRBD2	TRBJ2-4	few	TGCGCCAGCAGCTTGGAGGGCAGGGCGGGAGGAAACATTCAGTACTTC	CASSLEGRAGGNIQYF
TRBV12-3/TRBV12-4	TRBD2	TRBJ2-1	few	TGTGCCAGCAGTTCGGGACTAGCGGGAGTACTTGAGCAGTTCTTC	CASSSGLAGVLEQFF
TRBV5-1	TRBD2	TRBJ2-7	many	TGCGCCAGCAGCCCCGGGACTAGCGGTAACTACGAGCAGTACTTC	CASSPGTSGNYEQYF
TRBV27	TRBD2	TRBJ2-1	few	TGTGCCAGCAGGGAGACGGGAGGTTACAATGAGCAGTTCTTC	CASRETGGYNEQFF
TRBV20-1	-	TRBJ2-3	-	TGCAGTGCCGAGAAGGAGTCCACAGATACGCAGTATTTT	CSAEKESTDTQYF
TRBV20-1	TRBD2	TRBJ2-7	many	TGCAGTGCTAGAGTAGGGCGGGGGAGCTCCTACGAGCAGTACTTC	CSARVGRGSSYEQYF
TRBV4-1	TRBD1	TRBJ1-5	few	TGCGCCAGCAGCCTTGGACAGGCGGAAGGCAATCAGCCCCAGCATTTT	CASSLGQAEGNQPQHF
TRBV27	TRBD1	TRBJ2-1	-	TGTGCCAGCAGTTTATTAGCAGACAGGGGGCTACGCTCCTACAATGAGCAGTTCTTC	CASSLLADRGLRSYNEQFF
TRBV5-1	TRBD1	TRBJ1-2	-	TGCGCCAGCTGCGGGACAGGGGTCGAAGGCTATGGCTACACCTTC	CASCGTGVEGYGYTF
TRBV7-3	-	TRBJ2-5	-	TGTGCCAGCAGCCCTACCACCGGTGAATTGGAGACCCAGTACTTC	CASSPTTGELETQYF
TRBV7-2	TRBD1	TRBJ2-6	-	TGTGCCAGCTTGAGGGACAGGGCTGGGGCCAACGGCCTGACTTTC	CASLRDRAGANGLTF
TRBV7-6	-	TRBJ2-7	-	TGTGCCAGCAGCTTACAGGGCTCCGAGCAGTACTTC	CASSLQGSEQYF
TRBV29-1	TRBD1	TRBJ2-2	few	TGCAGCGGCGCGAGACAGGGGGCCGGGGAGCTGTTTTTT	CSGARQGAGELFF
TRBV28	-	TRBJ2-7	-	TGTGCCAGCAGTCCCCAGGCGGAGACCTTAGGGGAGCAGTACTTC	CASSPQAETLGEQYF
TRBV5-1	TRBD2	TRBJ2-7	many	TGCGCCAGCAGCTTTGGCCCCTCCACCGGGGGGAAACCTTTCTACGAGCAGTACTTC	CASSFGPSTGGKPFYEQYF
TRBV7-3	-	TRBJ1-1	many	TGTGCCAGCAGCCTATACAGCCTATCGAACACTGAAGCTTTCTTT	CASSLYSLSNTEAFF
TRBV6-2/TRBV6-3	-	TRBJ2-7	many	TGTGCCAGCAGTTACTCGACGGACAGTCTTCCTTACGAGCAGTACTTC	CASSYSTDSLPYEQYF
TRBV7-8	TRBD1	TRBJ1-1	few	TGTGCCAGCACCCGGGAGTCGACAGGGGGGACTGAAGCTTTCTTT	CASTRESTGGTEAFF